Shown below are 20 T cell receptor beta chains from a single sample sequenced in a study of T cell responses to AZD1222 COVID-19 vaccine. The table came from immunoSEQ multiplex PCR; TCRdb's copy has only in-frame clones and leaves some out. The sample contains roughly 260,000 clones, roughly 93% of which appear only once. Sequencing used peripheral blood, obtained on day 0 of AZD1222 vaccination. The receptors originated from an adult in good health.

The chain is built from TRBV3-1 (or the pseudogene TRBV3-2) and TRBJ2-3; 10 bases are a match to TRBD2. The CDR3 consists of 16 residues. Germline V CDR1 and CDR2: LGHDT, YNNKEL (reference sequence). Trimming removed 1 base from V and 4 bases from J; junction bases left unmatched: 5. The DNA of the CDR3 is TGTGCCAGCAGCCAAGTCCCTAGCGGGGGCTCAGATACGCAGTATTTT. Translated, it gives CASSQVPSGGSDTQYF.

CDR3 nucleotides: TGTGCCAGCAGCCCCACCGGGACTAGCCAGAGAGAGACCCAGTACTTC. This gives the protein CASSPTGTSQRETQYF. This rearrangement joins TRBV7-9 to TRBJ2-5; 9 nucleotides line up with TRBD2. Trimming cost V 5 bases and J 4 bases; bases outside gene matches: 11. Germline V CDR1 and CDR2: SEHNR, FQNEAQ (reference sequence). The CDR3 runs to 16 residues.

V is TRBV7-2 and J is TRBJ2-1; 9 bases fit TRBD2. CDR3 length: 16 residues. The germline V gene has CDR1 SGHTA and CDR2 FQGNSA. V was clipped by 4 bases and J by 6 bases; unmatched bases: 10. CDR3 in amino acids: CASSSPGREGPNEQFF. CDR3 in DNA: TGTGCCAGCAGCTCCCCTGGGCGGGAGGGCCCCAATGAGCAGTTCTTC. The whole variable domain, remainder taken from reference TRBV7-2 and TRBJ2-1, is GAGVSQSPSNKVTEKGKDVELRCDPISGHTALYWYRQSLGQGLEFLIYFQGNSAPDKSGLPSDRFSAERTGGSVSTLTIQRTQQEDSAVYLCASSSPGREGPNEQFFGPGTRLTVL.

Comments on this clone: The junction shows a germline mismatch at one end, possibly a read error. This chain uses TRBV6-1 with TRBJ1-6, with D unresolved. Per germline, CDR1 MNHNS and CDR2 SASEGT. The CDR3 contains 15 residues. The CDR3 region is CASREETARVSPLHF. Written as DNA, the CDR3 is TGTGCCAGCAGGGAAGAGACCGCACGCGTATCACCCCTCCACTTT.

The V call is TRBV6-5, the J call TRBJ1-4, with a tentative D call TRBD1 (5 bases). The germline V gene encodes CDR1 MNHEY and CDR2 SVGAGI. There are 14 residues in the CDR3. The germline V and J ends were trimmed by 6 bases and 7 bases, with 15 bases remaining between them. The CDR3 coding sequence is TGTGCCAGCAGGGGGGACGCATTCGGTGAAAAACTGTTTTTT. It encodes CASRGDAFGEKLFF.

This clone was recorded once. The chain uses TRBV5-1 and TRBJ2-2; D is possibly TRBD2 (5 bases). The length of the CDR3 is 15 residues. CDR1 is SGHRS and CDR2 is YFSETQ in the germline V gene. V lost 0 bases and J lost 7, with 13 bases in between. The CDR3: CASSLANFRDGELFF. CDR3 nucleotides: TGCGCCAGCAGCTTGGCCAATTTTCGGGACGGGGAGCTGTTTTTT.

The V gene is TRBV7-9, the J gene TRBJ1-4, with D perhaps matching TRBD1 (5 bases). This CDR3 is 16 amino acids long. V lost 5 bases to trimming and J lost 8 bases, with 21 bases between them. Germline assignment: CDR1 SEHNR and CDR2 FQNEAQ (reference sequence). The CDR3, as DNA: TGTGCCAGCAGCCTTGCCCTGGGGAGGGGAGGCGAAAAACTGTTTTTT. Translation gives CASSLALGRGGEKLFF.

The rearrangement links TRBV7-2 to TRBJ1-2, with unresolved D. The CDR3 spans 14 residues. Looked up from germline, CDR1 is SGHTA and CDR2 is FQGNSA. With 2 bases removed from V and 2 bases from J, the gap between germline ends came to 9 bases. Written as DNA, the CDR3 is TGTGCCAGCAGCTTATGGTCACAGAACTATGGCTACACCTTC. Residues: CASSLWSQNYGYTF.

The sample holds one count of this clone. This CDR3 is CASSELPQHF. CDR3 DNA sequence: TGTGCCAGCAGTGAATTGCCCCAGCATTTT. The chain is built from TRBV6-1 and TRBJ1-5; D not resolved. The V end lost 2 bases, the J end lost 9 bases, and 2 bases lay between the germline ends. Germline CDR1 MNHNS, CDR2 SASEGT. This CDR3 has 10 amino acids.

The chain recombines TRBV5-4 with TRBJ1-1, with D hard to call. Looked up from germline, CDR1 is SGHNT and CDR2 is YYREEE (reference sequence). Trimming took off 0 bases at V and 6 bases at J, with 15 bases between the two ends. CDR3 size: 15 residues. CDR3 sequence reads: CASSLVSGGYAEAFF. The CDR3 DNA is TGTGCCAGCAGCTTGGTCTCCGGTGGTTACGCTGAAGCTTTCTTT. The whole variable domain, filled in from reference TRBV5-4 and TRBJ1-1, reads ETGVTQSPTHLIKTRGQQVTLRCSSQSGHNTVSWYQQALGQGPQFIFQYYREEENGRGNFPPRFSGLQFPNYSSELNVNALELDDSALYLCASSLVSGGYAEAFFGQGTRLTVV.

This clone is a singleton in its sample. The rearrangement joins TRBV4-1 to TRBJ1-1; the D gene is possibly TRBD1 (5 bases). V was pared by 1 base and J by 6 bases, with 12 bases between. The CDR3 runs to 14 residues. The V gene's germline CDR1 is MGHRA and CDR2 YSYEKL. The chain's CDR3 is CASSQGGQGPEAFF. As DNA, the CDR3 is TGCGCCAGCAGCCAAGGTGGCCAGGGACCTGAAGCTTTCTTT.

CDR3 amino acids: CASDRGTRNTIYF. The CDR3 region has the DNA TGCGCCAGCGACAGGGGGACAAGAAACACCATATATTTT. This chain joins TRBV10-1 and TRBJ1-3; 9 bases are shared with TRBD1. The length of the CDR3 is 13 residues. Germline V gene lookup returns CDR1 WNHNN and CDR2 SYGVQD (reference sequence). Unmatched junction bases numbered 4, after V lost 8 bases and J lost 5 bases.

The chain employs TRBV6-4 and TRBJ2-7, with D tentatively TRBD2 (6 bases). Germline V gene lookup returns CDR1 MRHNA and CDR2 SNTAGT. The CDR3 loop spans 17 amino acids. With 6 bases removed from V and 0 bases from J, the gap between germline ends came to 21 bases. In DNA, the CDR3 is TGTGCCAGCAGCGTGAGGGTGGTAGCGGTTAACTCCTACGAGCAGTACTTC. Encoded protein: CASSVRVVAVNSYEQYF.

This chain joins TRBV10-3 and TRBJ2-3; tentatively, D is TRBD1 (7 bases). Germline V gene lookup returns CDR1 ENHRY and CDR2 SYGVKD. Trimming shortened V by 11 bases and J by 4 bases, and 13 bases separated the two germline ends. The CDR3 spans 12 residues. CDR3 residues: CAGGTDSDTQYF. In nucleotides, the CDR3 is TGTGCCGGCGGGACAGATTCAGATACGCAGTATTTT.

CDR3 loop: CASSLEVASSAGSNEQFF. CDR3 nucleotides: TGTGCCAGCAGCTTAGAAGTCGCATCTTCTGCGGGGTCGAATGAGCAGTTCTTC. The rearrangement joins TRBV7-6 to TRBJ2-1; D is perhaps TRBD2 (6 bases). CDR1 and CDR2 (germline): SGHVS, FNYEAQ. V gave up 1 base and J gave up 7 bases, with 23 bases separating them. CDR3 length equals 18 residues. The complete variable domain, with remaining parts taken from reference TRBV7-6 and TRBJ2-1, reads GAGVSQSPRYKVTKRGQDVALRCDPISGHVSLYWYRQALGQGPEFLTYFNYEAQQDKSGLPNDRFSAERPEGSISTLTIQRTEQRDSAMYRCASSLEVASSAGSNEQFFGPGTRLTVL.

This rearrangement joins TRBV5-1 to TRBJ1-4; D may be TRBD1 (5 bases). CDR1 SGHRS and CDR2 YFSETQ come from the germline V gene. The ends were cut back, 3 bases at V and 8 bases at J, with 14 bases in the middle. This CDR3 has 14 residues. CDR3 amino acids: CASSSGGVEEKLFF. The CDR3 DNA is TGCGCCAGCAGCTCCGGGGGGGTAGAAGAAAAACTGTTTTTT.

The gene calls are TRBV27 and TRBJ1-2, with D perhaps matching TRBD1 (5 bases). This CDR3 spans 15 amino acids. CDR1 MNHEY and CDR2 SMNVEV come from the germline V gene (reference sequence). Trimming cost V 2 bases and J 4 bases, with 14 bases left between them. The CDR3 sequence is CASSLGTPGAYGYTF. The CDR3 nucleotides read TGTGCCAGCAGTTTAGGGACGCCAGGTGCCTATGGCTACACCTTC.

The chain is built from TRBV7-9 and TRBJ2-1; 8 nucleotides agree with TRBD2. The germline V gene has CDR1 SEHNR and CDR2 FQNEAQ (reference sequence). This CDR3 spans 15 amino acids. The V gene end was trimmed by 5 bases and the J gene end by 0 bases; junction bases not matched to a gene: 3. The CDR3 coding sequence is TGTGCCAGCAGCCTCAGCGGGAGCTCCTACAATGAGCAGTTCTTC. It encodes CASSLSGSSYNEQFF.

V usage is TRBV7-9 and J usage is TRBJ1-4; weak D call: TRBD1 (6 bases). The CDR3 is 15 amino acids. Germline V gene lookup returns CDR1 SEHNR and CDR2 FQNEAQ (reference sequence). Trimming took 4 bases from V and 5 from J, leaving 14 bases between them. CDR3 sequence reads: CASSSGQSGNEKLFF. CDR3 nucleotides: TGTGCCAGCAGCTCCGGACAGTCGGGGAATGAAAAACTGTTTTTT. The whole variable domain, remainder taken from reference TRBV7-9 and TRBJ1-4, is DTGVSQNPRHKITKRGQNVTFRCDPISEHNRLYWYRQTLGQGPEFLTYFQNEAQLEKSRLLSDRFSAERPKGSFSTLEIQRTEQGDSAMYLCASSSGQSGNEKLFFGSGTQLSVL.

The chain has TRBV2 and TRBJ2-7, with D perhaps TRBD2 (6 bases). The CDR3 extends over 15 amino acids. V was cut by 2 bases and J by 3 bases, with 14 bases left in between. Per the germline V gene, CDR1 is SNHLY and CDR2 is FYNNEI. CDR3 bases: TGTGCCAGCAGTGAAACAGGAGGGCCTCGCTACGAGCAGTACTTC. It is translated as CASSETGGPRYEQYF.